Each of the 32 T cell receptor beta chains below was sequenced from the same sample in a study of CD8+ T cells in alopecia areata. Treatment here: oral pan-JAK inhibitor, 5-10 mg twice daily. TCR sequencing used cDNA made by reverse transcription of extracted RNA. This table comes from immunoSEQ multiplex PCR, and its TCRdb copy is limited to in-frame clones, with some not included. This sample has around 100,000 clones, with about 60% found just once. The material was CD8+ T cells sorted from blood, obtained at week 24, from a patient treated with tofacitinib. Every receptor here comes from a human donor with alopecia areata.

In DNA, the CDR3 is TGCAGCGTTGAAGCGGTTGAAAAACTGTTTTTT. This translates into CSVEAVEKLFF. The V gene is TRBV29-1, the J gene TRBJ1-4, with D uncertain. CDR1 SQVTM and CDR2 ANQGSEA come from the germline V gene. Trimming stripped 1 base from V and 7 bases from J, with 4 bases between. The CDR3 runs 11 residues.

The rearrangement links TRBV2 to TRBJ2-5; D might be TRBD1 or TRBD2, each matching 6 bases. The ends were cut back, 8 bases at V and 5 bases at J, with 15 bases in the middle. Germline assignment: CDR1 SNHLY and CDR2 FYNNEI. The length of the CDR3 is 13 residues. The CDR3 sequence: CASDNGGVETQYF. DNA of the CDR3: TGTGCCAGCGACAACGGGGGCGTGGAGACCCAGTACTTC.

CDR3 DNA sequence: TGTGCCAGCAGCTACATGGGGGCCGGGGAGCTGTTTTTT. The encoded protein is CASSYMGAGELFF. The genes are TRBV5-6 and TRBJ2-2; D might be TRBD1 or TRBD2, each matching 5 bases. V gave up 3 bases and J gave up 6 bases, with 9 bases separating them. CDR1 SGHDT and CDR2 YYEEEE come from the germline V gene. This CDR3 has 13 amino acids.

The rearrangement uses TRBV13 and TRBJ2-7; 9 nucleotides match TRBD2. J lost 0 bases, V lost 0 bases, and 3 bases had no gene match. The CDR3 loop spans 16 amino acids. CDR1 and CDR2 (germline): PRHDT, FYEKMQ (reference sequence). CDR3 bases: TGTGCCAGCAGCTTAGGGCCAGCGGGGGGCTCCTACGAGCAGTACTTC. The encoded protein is CASSLGPAGGSYEQYF. The entire variable domain, with the rest obtained from reference TRBV13 and TRBJ2-7, is as follows: AAGVIQSPRHLIKEKRETATLKCYPIPRHDTVYWYQQGPGQDPQFLISFYEKMQSDKGSIPDRFSAQQFSDYHSELNMSSLELGDSALYFCASSLGPAGGSYEQYFGPGTRLTVT.

The table lists this clone with a few counts. The rearrangement links TRBV5-6 to TRBJ2-1; 7 positions match TRBD1. Losses at the gene ends were 3 bases for V and 5 bases for J; bases not matched to a gene: 2. The CDR3 is 13 residues long. Germline V lookup: CDR1 SGHDT, CDR2 YYEEEE. The CDR3 reads CASSYDRDNEQFF. The CDR3 coding sequence is TGTGCCAGCAGCTACGACAGGGACAATGAGCAGTTCTTC.

The gene calls are TRBV4-1 and TRBJ1-1; no reliable D call. The germline V gene encodes CDR1 MGHRA and CDR2 YSYEKL. V was shortened by 1 base and J by 5 bases, with 5 bases between the two germline ends. The CDR3 is made up of 12 amino acids. The CDR3 coding sequence is TGCGCCAGCAGCCAAGGGAAAACTGAAGCTTTCTTT. The encoded protein is CASSQGKTEAFF.

The genes are TRBV25-1 and TRBJ2-3; D not certain. The V gene's germline CDR1 is MGHDK and CDR2 SYGVNS. The V end was cut by 11 bases, the J end by 5 bases, with 8 bases between. The CDR3 extends over 10 amino acids. This chain's CDR3 is CAVGLDTQYF. CDR3 bases: TGTGCCGTAGGGTTAGATACGCAGTATTTT. Complete variable domain (other parts from reference TRBV25-1 and TRBJ2-3): EADIYQTPRYLVIGTGKKITLECSQTMGHDKMYWYQQDPGMELHLIHYSYGVNSTEKGDLSSESTVSRIRTEHFPLTLESARPSHTSQYLCAVGLDTQYFGPGTRLTVL.

This clone showed up many times. The same CDR3 arises from other DNA sequences in this sample as well. The chain is built from TRBV6-5 and TRBJ1-1; perhaps TRBD1 as D (5 bases). The CDR3 consists of 13 residues. Germline V gene lookup returns CDR1 MNHEY and CDR2 SVGAGI. V lost 6 bases and J 1 base, leaving 9 bases between the germline ends. The CDR3 region has the DNA TGTGCCAGCAGCCCCGGGGGGAACACTGAAGCTTTCTTT. Translation: CASSPGGNTEAFF.

The chain has TRBV11-2 and TRBJ1-1; TRBD1 aligns across 11 bases. CDR1 is SGHAT, CDR2 FQNNGV, per germline. CDR3 length: 15 residues. V was clipped by 3 bases and J by 5 bases; unmatched bases: 5. The CDR3 DNA reads as TGTGCCAGCAGCTTGGAAGGGACAGGGGGAACTGAAGCTTTCTTT. Protein product: CASSLEGTGGTEAFF. Combining the CDR3 with reference TRBV11-2 and TRBJ1-1 gives the whole variable domain EAGVAQSPRYKIIEKRQSVAFWCNPISGHATLYWYQQILGQGPKLLIQFQNNGVVDDSQLPKDRFSAERLKGVDSTLKIQPAKLEDSAVYLCASSLEGTGGTEAFFGQGTRLTVV.

The chain is built from TRBV30 and TRBJ2-5; 15 bases are a match to TRBD2. The CDR3 has 15 residues. Germline V gene lookup returns CDR1 GTSNPN and CDR2 SVGIG (reference sequence). V lost 5 bases and J lost 7; bases outside the gene matches: 8. The CDR3 DNA reads as TGTGCCTGGGTGTACAAGGGACTAGCGGGGGGGACCCAGTACTTC. Its protein is CAWVYKGLAGGTQYF.

The chain carries TRBV15 and TRBJ2-1; TRBD2 aligns across 9 bases. The length of the CDR3 is 15 residues. CDR1 and CDR2 from the germline V gene are LNHNV and YYDKDF (reference sequence). J gave up 3 bases and V 0 bases, and 0 bases lay outside the gene matches. The CDR3 nucleotides read TGTGCCACCAGCAGAGATAGCGGGGGCTACAATGAGCAGTTCTTC. It is translated as CATSRDSGGYNEQFF.

CDR3 sequence reads: CASSRLAGPDEQYF. CDR3 DNA sequence: TGTGCCAGCAGTCGACTAGCGGGGCCCGACGAGCAGTACTTC. The chain recombines TRBV6-5 with TRBJ2-7; 11 positions agree with TRBD2. In germline, CDR1 is MNHEY, CDR2 SVGAGI. Trimming removed 5 bases from V and 5 bases from J; junction bases left unmatched: 5. The CDR3 has 14 residues.

This clone appeared a single time. The chain couples TRBV4-1 to TRBJ2-2; D perhaps matches TRBD2 (7 bases). The germline gives CDR1 MGHRA, CDR2 YSYEKL. Trimming removed 4 bases at V and 1 base at J, with 19 bases between. The CDR3 has 18 residues. The CDR3 spells CASSPHGGGGENTGELFF. For the CDR3, the DNA is TGCGCCAGCAGCCCCCATGGGGGAGGGGGAGAGAACACCGGGGAGCTGTTTTTT.

The chain employs TRBV13 and TRBJ2-5; a weak D match, TRBD2 (7 bases). Looked up from germline, CDR1 is PRHDT and CDR2 is FYEKMQ (reference sequence). CDR3 length: 14 amino acids. Trimming shortened V by 2 bases and J by 5 bases, and 12 bases separated the two germline ends. CDR3 bases: TGTGCCAGCAGCTTATCGGGGGGCGAGGAGACCCAGTACTTC. Protein: CASSLSGGEETQYF.

This clone has a handful of counts. The chain joins TRBV29-1 to TRBJ2-7; D unclear. This CDR3 has 12 amino acids. The germline V and J ends were trimmed by 4 bases and 1 base, with 8 bases remaining between them. Germline V CDR1 and CDR2: SQVTM, ANQGSEA. CDR3 in DNA: TGCAGCGTTGTTATACAGTCCTACGAGCAGTACTTC. Its protein product is CSVVIQSYEQYF.

This chain connects TRBV4-3 to TRBJ2-3; tentative D call: TRBD2 (6 bases). The length of the CDR3 is 15 residues. Trimming removed 2 bases from V and 0 bases from J, with 9 bases in between. Germline V gene sequence: CDR1 LGHNA, CDR2 YSLEER. The CDR3 bases are TGCGCCAGCAGCCAATTGGAGGGGAGCACAGATACGCAGTATTTT. Its translation is CASSQLEGSTDTQYF.

V is TRBV7-2 and J is TRBJ2-7; D is possibly TRBD1 (5 bases). Germline values: CDR1 SGHTA, CDR2 FQGNSA. CDR3 length equals 15 residues. V was trimmed by 2 bases and J by 2 bases, leaving 13 bases between them. This chain's CDR3 is CASSLILQGPYEQYF. In nucleotides, the CDR3 is TGTGCCAGCAGCTTAATACTGCAGGGCCCCTACGAGCAGTACTTC.

This chain connects TRBV29-1 to TRBJ2-7; no definite D call. This CDR3 spans 13 amino acids. Trimming took off 5 bases at V and 1 base at J, with 12 bases between the two ends. Germline V gene sequence: CDR1 SQVTM, CDR2 ANQGSEA. CDR3 in amino acids: CSVMTPRSYEQYF. The CDR3 nucleotides read TGCAGCGTTATGACGCCCCGTTCCTACGAGCAGTACTTC.

The chain uses TRBV5-6 and TRBJ1-2, with D unresolved. The germline V gene encodes CDR1 SGHDT and CDR2 YYEEEE. V lost 5 bases and J lost 4, with 12 bases in between. This CDR3 contains 13 residues. CDR3 loop: CASSSDTFYGYTF. The CDR3 DNA reads as TGTGCCAGCAGTTCTGACACCTTCTATGGCTACACCTTC.

This clone was picked up a small number of times. V is TRBV6-1 and J is TRBJ2-5; no clear D gene. The CDR3 covers 13 residues. V was trimmed by 8 bases and J by 2 bases, leaving 12 bases between them. Germline V gene data show CDR1 as MNHNS and CDR2 as SASEGT. CDR3 nucleotides: TGTGCCAGCGAGGACGAACTACAAGAGACCCAGTACTTC. As protein: CASEDELQETQYF.

The V and J genes are TRBV2 and TRBJ1-6; D unresolved. Trimming cost V 3 bases and J 5 bases, with 8 bases left between them. Germline CDR1 and CDR2: SNHLY and FYNNEI. There are 14 residues in the CDR3. The CDR3 region is CASSDGVDNSPLHF. The CDR3 nucleotides read TGTGCCAGCAGTGACGGGGTGGATAATTCACCCCTCCACTTT.

The chain carries TRBV27 and TRBJ1-4, with D perhaps TRBD1 (5 bases). V was trimmed by 5 bases and J by 2 bases, leaving 15 bases between them. In germline, CDR1 is MNHEY, CDR2 SMNVEV (reference sequence). The CDR3 consists of 16 residues. The CDR3 is CASSPNVRGTNEKLFF. The CDR3 nucleotides are TGTGCCAGCAGTCCAAACGTCCGGGGGACTAATGAAAAACTGTTTTTT.

The genes are TRBV13 and TRBJ2-7; 10 bases match TRBD1. Trimming took 7 bases from V and 5 from J; bases not matched to a gene: 8. This CDR3 region has 14 residues. CDR1 and CDR2 from the germline V gene are PRHDT and FYEKMQ (reference sequence). This CDR3 is CASNFATGGHEQYF. The CDR3, as DNA: TGTGCCAGCAACTTCGCGACAGGGGGCCACGAGCAGTACTTC.

The chain has TRBV7-9 and TRBJ2-1; either TRBD1 or TRBD2 may fit D (5 bases each). The ends were cut back, 5 bases at V and 4 bases at J, with 15 bases in the middle. CDR3 length: 15 amino acids. Germline CDR1 is SEHNR and CDR2 is FQNEAQ (reference sequence). The CDR3 region is CASSPRVGVYNEQFF. The CDR3 DNA sequence: TGTGCCAGCAGCCCTAGAGTGGGGGTATACAATGAGCAGTTCTTC.

The chain carries TRBV4-1 and TRBJ1-2; D not certain. Germline CDR1 and CDR2: MGHRA and YSYEKL. The V end was cut by 0 bases, the J end by 4 bases, with 12 bases between. The CDR3 consists of 15 residues. Written as DNA, the CDR3 is TGCGCCAGCAGCCAAGATCGGAAGGTGCCCTATGGCTACACCTTC. Translated, it gives CASSQDRKVPYGYTF.

This clone showed up just a few times. This rearrangement joins TRBV29-1 to TRBJ1-2, with D perhaps TRBD1 (5 bases). This CDR3 comprises 12 residues. CDR1 and CDR2 from the germline V gene are SQVTM and ANQGSEA. V was trimmed by 7 bases and J by 1 base, leaving 10 bases between them. CDR3 DNA sequence: TGCAGCGGTAAGACAGATAACTATGGCTACACCTTC. Its protein is CSGKTDNYGYTF.

This sequence joins TRBV29-1 and TRBJ2-5; D is possibly TRBD1 (6 bases). Trimming stripped 5 bases from V and 0 bases from J, with 10 bases between. The CDR3 spans 13 residues. Germline-derived CDR1 and CDR2 are SQVTM and ANQGSEA. CDR3 nucleotides: TGCAGCGTTCGGGACAACAACCAAGAGACCCAGTACTTC. This gives the protein CSVRDNNQETQYF.

The chain uses TRBV7-6 and TRBJ2-1, with 14 positions matching TRBD2. Per the germline V gene, CDR1 is SGHVS and CDR2 is FNYEAQ. After removal of 5 bases from V and 5 bases from J, the junction contained 2 bases not matched to a gene. The CDR3 contains 15 residues. The chain's CDR3 is CASSQTSGGDNEQFF. CDR3 in DNA: TGTGCCAGCAGCCAGACTAGCGGGGGGGACAATGAGCAGTTCTTC.

The chain carries TRBV19 and TRBJ2-6; 7 bases map to TRBD2. Germline V gene lookup returns CDR1 LNHDA and CDR2 SQIVND (reference sequence). The CDR3 extends over 15 amino acids. After removal of 3 bases from V and 4 bases from J, the junction contained 3 bases not matched to a gene. The CDR3 loop reads CASSMGGDGANVLTF. The DNA of the CDR3 is TGTGCCAGTAGTATGGGAGGGGACGGGGCCAACGTCCTGACTTTC.

The chain combines TRBV6-5 with TRBJ2-7; 7 positions agree with TRBD1. This CDR3 contains 15 residues. Germline V gene data show CDR1 as MNHEY and CDR2 as SVGAGI. V shed 3 bases and J 6 bases; nucleotides not matched to a gene: 11. The CDR3, as DNA: TGTGCCAGCAGTTATTCAACAGGGGCTAGTAGCGAGCAGTACTTC. Its protein is CASSYSTGASSEQYF.

J is TRBJ2-1 and V is TRBV7-6; 10 nucleotides agree with TRBD2. The CDR3 totals 16 residues. Germline V lookup: CDR1 SGHVS, CDR2 FNYEAQ. Trimming cost V 3 bases and J 8 bases; bases outside gene matches: 10. The CDR3 spells CASSFHKRGGSDEQFF. The CDR3 DNA sequence: TGTGCCAGCAGCTTCCACAAGCGGGGGGGCTCGGATGAGCAGTTCTTC.

The V gene is TRBV11-2, the J gene TRBJ2-5; the match to TRBD2 covers 11 bases. In germline, CDR1 is SGHAT, CDR2 FQNNGV. The ends lost 0 bases at V and 5 bases at J; junction bases unmatched: 8. The length of the CDR3 is 17 residues. The CDR3 DNA is TGTGCCAGCAGCTTAGAAGTAGCGGGGGGGCCCGGGGAGACCCAGTACTTC. Its protein is CASSLEVAGGPGETQYF.